Listed here is a single T cell receptor beta chain. No antigen is known for it. The CDR3 length is 14 residues. Trimming removed 0 bases at V and 7 bases at J, with 13 bases between. CDR1 and CDR2 (germline): LGHNA, YSLEER. These data are taken from a study of shared clonotypes between healthy human individuals. Study background: Researchers drew samples from a couple of women and a few men aged 18 to 49. Overall study findings and caveats: Generation probability values for non-shared clonotypes were lower than those for clonotypes shared by all four donors.

Produced via immunoSEQ multiplex PCR; TCRdb's table is partial and in-frame only. The sample yields about 2.3 million clones, approximately 93% seen once. Splitting the CD4+ cells yielded a CD45RA+ naive subset and a CD45RA-negative memory subset. This clonotype was sampled from a man younger than 35 in good health. Some clones in this sample may be carry-over from other donors' samples. The sequencing input was naive CD4+ T cells from PBMCs. Stated subset: CD45RA+ positively selected. The genes are TRBV4-3 and TRBJ2-7; D is uncertain. The CDR3 protein is CASSQDLGLGEQYF. CDR3 bases: TGCGCCAGCAGCCAAGACCTCGGGTTGGGAGAGCAGTACTTC.